The sequence of this T cell receptor (beta chain) was determined in a study of blood T cell repertoires in COVID-19. As for the study in general: Sites in the United States, Italy and Spain provided acute and convalescent COVID-19 samples.

Those enrolled, adults aged 18 to 89 years, came from under 25 US areas. Each participant's cohort was designated according to participant-reported clinical history. In germline, CDR1 is LGHDT, CDR2 YNNKEL (reference sequence). This CDR3 has 15 residues. Trimming took 4 bases from V and 5 from J, leaving 12 bases between them. Clones were read by immunoSEQ multiplex PCR, and TCRdb kept only the in-frame ones, dropping some. Among around 300,000 clones, roughly 90% were seen once, and the ten largest hold 3.5% to 4.5%. The sequence was collected from a young woman with acute COVID-19. The chain combines TRBV3-1 (or the pseudogene TRBV3-2) with TRBJ1-6; unclear D gene. Sequenced input: PBMCs or T cells enriched from blood (not recorded which). CDR3 region: CASSPWQSDNSPLHF. The DNA of the CDR3 is TGTGCCAGCAGCCCGTGGCAGTCCGATAATTCACCCCTCCACTTT.